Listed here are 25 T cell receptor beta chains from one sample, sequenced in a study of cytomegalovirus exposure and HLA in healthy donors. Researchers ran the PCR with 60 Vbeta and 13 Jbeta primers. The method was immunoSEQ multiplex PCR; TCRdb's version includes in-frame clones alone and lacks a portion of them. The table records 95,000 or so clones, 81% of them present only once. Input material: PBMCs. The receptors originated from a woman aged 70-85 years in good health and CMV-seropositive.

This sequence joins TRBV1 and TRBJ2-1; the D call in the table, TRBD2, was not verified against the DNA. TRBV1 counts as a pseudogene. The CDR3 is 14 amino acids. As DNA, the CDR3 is TGCACCAGCAGCCAAGGACTAGGGAACAATGAGCAGTTCTTC. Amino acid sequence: CTSSQGLGNNEQFF.

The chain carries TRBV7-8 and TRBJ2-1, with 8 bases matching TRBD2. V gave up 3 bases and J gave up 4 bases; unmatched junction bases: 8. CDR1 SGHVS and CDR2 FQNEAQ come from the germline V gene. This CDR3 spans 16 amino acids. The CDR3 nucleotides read TGTGCCAGCAGCTTTGGGCCTAGCGGGTCGTACAATGAGCAGTTCTTC. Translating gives CASSFGPSGSYNEQFF.

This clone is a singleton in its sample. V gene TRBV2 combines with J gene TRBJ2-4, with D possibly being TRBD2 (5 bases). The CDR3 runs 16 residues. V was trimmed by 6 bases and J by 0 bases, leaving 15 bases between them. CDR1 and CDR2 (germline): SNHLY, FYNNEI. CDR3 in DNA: TGTGCCAGCAGACCTATGTGGACTCTAGCCAAAAACATTCAGTACTTC. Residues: CASRPMWTLAKNIQYF.

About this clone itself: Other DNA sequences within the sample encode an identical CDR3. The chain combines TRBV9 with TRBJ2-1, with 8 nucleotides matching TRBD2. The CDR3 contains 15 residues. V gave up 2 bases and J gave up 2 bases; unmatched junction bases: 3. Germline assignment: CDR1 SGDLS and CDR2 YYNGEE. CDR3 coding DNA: TGTGCCAGCAGCGTTGGGACTAGAACCTACAATGAGCAGTTCTTC. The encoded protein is CASSVGTRTYNEQFF.

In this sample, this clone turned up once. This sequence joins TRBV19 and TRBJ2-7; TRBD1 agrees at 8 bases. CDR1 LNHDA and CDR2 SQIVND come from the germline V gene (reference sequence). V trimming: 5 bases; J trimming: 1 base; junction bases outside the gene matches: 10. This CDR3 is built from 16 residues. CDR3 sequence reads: CASSAQLTGASYEQYF. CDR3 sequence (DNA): TGTGCCAGTAGTGCACAGTTGACAGGGGCGTCCTACGAGCAGTACTTC.

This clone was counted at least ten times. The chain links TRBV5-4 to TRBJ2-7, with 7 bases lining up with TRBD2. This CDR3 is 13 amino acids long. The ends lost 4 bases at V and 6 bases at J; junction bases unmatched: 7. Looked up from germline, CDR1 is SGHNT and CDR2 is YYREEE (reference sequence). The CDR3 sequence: CASSPGLVGEQYF. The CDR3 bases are TGTGCCAGCAGCCCCGGACTAGTAGGCGAGCAGTACTTC.

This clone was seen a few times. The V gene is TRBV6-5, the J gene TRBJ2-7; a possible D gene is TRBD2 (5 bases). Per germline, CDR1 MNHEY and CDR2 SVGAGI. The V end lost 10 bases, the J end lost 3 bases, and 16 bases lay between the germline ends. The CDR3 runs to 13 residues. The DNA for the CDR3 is TGTGCCACCACTACAACGGGGAGCTACGAGCAGTACTTC. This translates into CATTTTGSYEQYF.

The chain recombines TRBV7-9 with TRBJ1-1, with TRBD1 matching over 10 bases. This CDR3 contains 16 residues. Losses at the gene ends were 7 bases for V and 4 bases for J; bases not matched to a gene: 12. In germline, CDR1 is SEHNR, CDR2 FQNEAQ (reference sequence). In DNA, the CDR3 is TGTGCCAGCACCAGACAGGGGGCTAAGAGGGGCACTGAAGCTTTCTTT. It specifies CASTRQGAKRGTEAFF. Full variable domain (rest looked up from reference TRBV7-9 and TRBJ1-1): DTGVSQNPRHKITKRGQNVTFRCDPISEHNRLYWYRQTLGQGPEFLTYFQNEAQLEKSRLLSDRFSAERPKGSFSTLEIQRTEQGDSAMYLCASTRQGAKRGTEAFFGQGTRLTVV.

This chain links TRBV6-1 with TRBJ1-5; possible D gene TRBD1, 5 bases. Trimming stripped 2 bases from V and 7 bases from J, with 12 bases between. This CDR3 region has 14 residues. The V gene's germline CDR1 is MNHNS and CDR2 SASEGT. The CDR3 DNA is TGTGCCAGCAGTGAATGGCAGGGAGGCCAGCCCCAGCATTTT. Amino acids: CASSEWQGGQPQHF.

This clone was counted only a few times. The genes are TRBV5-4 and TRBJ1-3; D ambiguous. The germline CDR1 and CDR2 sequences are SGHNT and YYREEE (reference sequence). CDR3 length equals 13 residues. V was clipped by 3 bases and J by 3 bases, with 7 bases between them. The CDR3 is CASSSANGNTIYF. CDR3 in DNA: TGTGCCAGCAGCTCCGCTAATGGAAACACCATATATTTT.

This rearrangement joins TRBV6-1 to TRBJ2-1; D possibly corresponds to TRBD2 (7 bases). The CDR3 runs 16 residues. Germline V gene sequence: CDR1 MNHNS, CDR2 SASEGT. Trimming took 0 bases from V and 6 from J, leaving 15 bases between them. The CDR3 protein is CASSEAGGAQGNEQFF. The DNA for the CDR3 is TGTGCCAGCAGTGAAGCGGGGGGGGCGCAAGGCAATGAGCAGTTCTTC.

The DNA for the CDR3 is TGTGCCAGCAGCAGTCTAGCGGACGGGGAGCTGTTTTTT. It yields the protein CASSSLADGELFF. The gene calls are TRBV5-6 and TRBJ2-2, with 7 bases lining up with TRBD2. Germline V gives CDR1 SGHDT, CDR2 YYEEEE. With V trimmed by 4 bases and J by 7 bases, 4 bases remained unmatched. This CDR3 region has 13 residues. Drawing the rest from reference TRBV5-6 and TRBJ2-2, the complete variable domain is DAGVTQSPTHLIKTRGQQVTLRCSPKSGHDTVSWYQQALGQGPQFIFQYYEEEERQRGNFPDRFSGHQFPNYSSELNVNALLLGDSALYLCASSSLADGELFFGEGSRLTVL.

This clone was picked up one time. CDR3 in DNA: TGCGCCAGCAGCCAAGGTCTCACAGGGGGCGGCTACACCTTC. Its protein product is CASSQGLTGGGYTF. The chain uses TRBV4-1 and TRBJ1-2; 9 bases agree with TRBD1. The junction had 5 bases not matched to a gene; V was cut back by 1 base and J by 8 bases. CDR1 and CDR2 (germline): MGHRA, YSYEKL. CDR3 size: 14 residues.

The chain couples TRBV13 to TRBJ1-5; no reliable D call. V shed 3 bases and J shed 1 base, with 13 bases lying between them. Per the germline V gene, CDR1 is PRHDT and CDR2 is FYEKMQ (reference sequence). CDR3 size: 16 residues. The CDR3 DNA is TGTGCCAGCAGCTTGCGAGGAGGGCTGAGCAATCAGCCCCAGCATTTT. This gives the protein CASSLRGGLSNQPQHF.

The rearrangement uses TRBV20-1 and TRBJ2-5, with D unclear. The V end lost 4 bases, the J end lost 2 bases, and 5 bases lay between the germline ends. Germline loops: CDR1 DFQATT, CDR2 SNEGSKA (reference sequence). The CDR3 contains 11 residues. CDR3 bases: TGCAGTGCTACTAGACAAGAGACCCAGTACTTC. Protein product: CSATRQETQYF.

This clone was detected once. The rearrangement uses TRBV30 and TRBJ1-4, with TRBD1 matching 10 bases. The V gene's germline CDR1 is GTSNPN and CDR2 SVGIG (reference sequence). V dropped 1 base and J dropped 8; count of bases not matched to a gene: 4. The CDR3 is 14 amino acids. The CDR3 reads CAWSEGTGDEKLFF. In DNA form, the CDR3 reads TGTGCCTGGAGTGAAGGGACAGGGGACGAAAAACTGTTTTTT.

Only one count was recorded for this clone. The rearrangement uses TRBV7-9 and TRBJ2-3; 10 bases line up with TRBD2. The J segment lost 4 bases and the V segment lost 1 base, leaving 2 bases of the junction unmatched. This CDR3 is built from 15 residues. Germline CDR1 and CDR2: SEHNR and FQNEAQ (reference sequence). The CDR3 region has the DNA TGTGCCAGCAGCTTAGGGACTAGCGGATCAGATACGCAGTATTTT. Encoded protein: CASSLGTSGSDTQYF.

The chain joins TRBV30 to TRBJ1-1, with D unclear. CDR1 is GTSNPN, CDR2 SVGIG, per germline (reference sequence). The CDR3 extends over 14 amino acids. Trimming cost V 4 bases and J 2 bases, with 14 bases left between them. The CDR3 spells CAWTRPGRNTEAFF. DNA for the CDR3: TGTGCCTGGACCCGTCCCGGGAGAAACACTGAAGCTTTCTTT.

CDR3 coding DNA: TGTGCCAGTAGTATAGCAGGGGGCAGTCAGCCCCAGCATTTT. It translates to CASSIAGGSQPQHF. The chain links TRBV19 to TRBJ1-5; 8 bases line up with TRBD1. Trimming took 1 base from V and 6 from J; bases not matched to a gene: 2. Germline V gives CDR1 LNHDA, CDR2 SQIVND (reference sequence). This CDR3 has 14 amino acids.

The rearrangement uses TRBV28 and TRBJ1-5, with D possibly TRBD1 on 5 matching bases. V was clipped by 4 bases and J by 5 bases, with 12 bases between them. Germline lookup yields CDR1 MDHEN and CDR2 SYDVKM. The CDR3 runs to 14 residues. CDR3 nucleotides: TGTGCCAGCAGTTCGGACGTGGGGCATCAGCCCCAGCATTTT. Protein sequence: CASSSDVGHQPQHF.

The CDR3 region has the DNA TGTGCCAGCTCACCCGGGACTAGCGGGCTGCTCGATGAGCAGTTCTTC. This codes for CASSPGTSGLLDEQFF. The chain is built from TRBV18 and TRBJ2-1; 12 bases are shared with TRBD2. The CDR3 totals 16 residues. Losses at the gene ends were 3 bases for V and 8 bases for J; bases not matched to a gene: 8. Germline V lookup: CDR1 KGHSH, CDR2 LQKENI.

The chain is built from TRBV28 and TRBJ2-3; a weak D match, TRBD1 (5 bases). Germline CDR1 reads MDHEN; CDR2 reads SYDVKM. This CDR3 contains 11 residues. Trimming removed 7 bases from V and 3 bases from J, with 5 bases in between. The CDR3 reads CASKGTDTQYF. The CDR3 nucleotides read TGTGCCAGCAAGGGGACAGATACGCAGTATTTT.

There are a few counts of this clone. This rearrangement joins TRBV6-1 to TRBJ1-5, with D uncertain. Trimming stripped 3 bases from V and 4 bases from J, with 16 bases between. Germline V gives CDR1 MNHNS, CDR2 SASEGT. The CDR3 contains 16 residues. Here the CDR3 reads CASSESAGIRNQPQHF. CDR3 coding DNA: TGTGCCAGCAGTGAGTCTGCGGGGATCCGGAATCAGCCCCAGCATTTT.

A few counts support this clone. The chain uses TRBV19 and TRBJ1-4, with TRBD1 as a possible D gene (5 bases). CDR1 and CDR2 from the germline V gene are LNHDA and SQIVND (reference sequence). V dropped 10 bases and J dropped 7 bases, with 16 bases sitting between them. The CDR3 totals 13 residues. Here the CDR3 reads CATQLVGGEKLFF. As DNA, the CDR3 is TGTGCCACTCAATTGGTCGGGGGTGAAAAACTGTTTTTT. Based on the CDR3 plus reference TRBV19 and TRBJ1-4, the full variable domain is DGGITQSPKYLFRKEGQNVTLSCEQNLNHDAMYWYRQDPGQGLRLIYYSQIVNDFQKGDIAEGYSVSREKKESFPLTVTSAQKNPTAFYLCATQLVGGEKLFFGSGTQLSVL.

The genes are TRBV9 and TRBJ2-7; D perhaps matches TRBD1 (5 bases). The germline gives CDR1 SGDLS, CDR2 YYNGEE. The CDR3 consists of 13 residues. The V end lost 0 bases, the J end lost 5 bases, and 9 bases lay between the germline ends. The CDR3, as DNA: TGTGCCAGCAGCGTAGCGACAGTCGACGAGCAGTACTTC. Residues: CASSVATVDEQYF.